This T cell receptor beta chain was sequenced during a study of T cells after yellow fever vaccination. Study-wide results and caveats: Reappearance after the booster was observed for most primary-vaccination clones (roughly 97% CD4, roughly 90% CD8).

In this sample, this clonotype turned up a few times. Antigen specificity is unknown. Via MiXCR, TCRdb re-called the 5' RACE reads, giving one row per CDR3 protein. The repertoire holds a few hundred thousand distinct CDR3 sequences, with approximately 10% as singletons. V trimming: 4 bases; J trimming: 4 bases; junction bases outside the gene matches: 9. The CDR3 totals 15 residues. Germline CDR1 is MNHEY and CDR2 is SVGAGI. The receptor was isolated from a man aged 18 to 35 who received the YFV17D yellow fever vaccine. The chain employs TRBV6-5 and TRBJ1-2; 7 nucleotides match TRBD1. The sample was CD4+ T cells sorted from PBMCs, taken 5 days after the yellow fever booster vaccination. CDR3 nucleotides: TGTGCCAGCAGTTCCGGGACAGCAGATGGCTATGGCTACACCTTC. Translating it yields CASSSGTADGYGYTF.